The 30 T cell receptor beta chains presented below share a single source sample, sequenced in a study of cytomegalovirus exposure and HLA in healthy donors. 60 Vbeta and 13 Jbeta primers were used in PCR. The repertoire was sequenced with immunoSEQ multiplex PCR; TCRdb's copy has only in-frame clones and lacks some. Here the sample spans 120,000 to 150,000 clones, approximately 73% being singletons. The specimen was PBMCs. The source is a human donor in good health.

The rearrangement joins TRBV4-1 to TRBJ1-2, with D perhaps TRBD1 (5 bases). Germline CDR1 and CDR2: MGHRA and YSYEKL. The CDR3 is 14 amino acids. Between the trimmed V and J ends, which lost 2 bases and 8 bases, there was a span of 15 bases. As DNA, the CDR3 is TGCGCCAGCAGCCAAAACCAGGGCTTGCTAGGCTACACCTTC. Its protein product is CASSQNQGLLGYTF.

The chain employs TRBV7-8 and TRBJ1-2; no clear D. Germline V gene data show CDR1 as SGHVS and CDR2 as FQNEAQ. The CDR3 sequence is 16 residues long. V was cut by 5 bases and J by 4 bases, with 20 bases left in between. The CDR3 is CASSPHIGEESYGYTF. The CDR3 bases are TGTGCCAGCAGCCCACATATCGGTGAGGAAAGCTATGGCTACACCTTC.

This clone came up once. This sequence joins TRBV5-4 and TRBJ2-7, with 7 bases identical to TRBD1. CDR1 and CDR2 (germline): SGHNT, YYREEE (reference sequence). V shed 3 bases and J 5 bases; nucleotides not matched to a gene: 8. This CDR3 comprises 14 residues. CDR3: CASSSETGPHEQYF. The CDR3 bases are TGTGCCAGCAGCTCTGAGACAGGGCCCCACGAGCAGTACTTC.

The chain is built from TRBV19 and TRBJ2-7, with D perhaps matching TRBD1 (5 bases). This CDR3 comprises 16 residues. V lost 5 bases and J 3 bases, leaving 20 bases between the germline ends. CDR1 LNHDA and CDR2 SQIVND come from the germline V gene (reference sequence). CDR3 DNA sequence: TGTGCCAGTAGTCCTCCAAGGGTTACAGGTATCTACGAGCAGTACTTC. It codes for CASSPPRVTGIYEQYF.

This clone was detected a few times. The chain carries TRBV7-9 and TRBJ1-4; 8 nucleotides align to TRBD1. The CDR3 is made up of 14 amino acids. Unmatched junction bases numbered 6, after V lost 5 bases and J lost 7 bases. CDR1 and CDR2 from the germline V gene are SEHNR and FQNEAQ (reference sequence). CDR3 in amino acids: CASSITGGFEKLFF. The DNA for the CDR3 is TGTGCCAGCAGCATTACAGGGGGATTTGAAAAACTGTTTTTT.

CDR3 residues: CASSESSGSWGNTIYF. DNA for the CDR3: TGTGCCAGCAGTGAATCTTCGGGGTCATGGGGAAACACCATATATTTT. The chain couples TRBV25-1 to TRBJ1-3; unclear D gene. CDR1 and CDR2 from the germline V gene are MGHDK and SYGVNS. The length of the CDR3 is 16 residues. V was cut by 1 base and J by 4 bases, with 14 bases left in between.

The gene calls are TRBV6-1 and TRBJ2-7; 9 bases are shared with TRBD1. This CDR3 has 14 residues. Germline CDR1 MNHNS, CDR2 SASEGT. The junction had 6 bases not matched to a gene; V was cut back by 5 bases and J by 4 bases. This CDR3 is CASSPGTGSYEQYF. In nucleotides, the CDR3 is TGTGCCAGCAGTCCCGGGACAGGGAGTTACGAGCAGTACTTC.

This clone occurred a few times. This chain links TRBV21-1 with TRBJ1-2; TRBD1 was called by the table and not checked on the DNA. TRBV21-1 is flagged as a pseudogene. This CDR3 comprises 15 residues. The CDR3 region is CASSGYRAPNYGYTF. CDR3 nucleotides: TGTGCCAGCAGCGGATACAGGGCTCCTAACTATGGCTACACCTTC.

The chain combines TRBV14 with TRBJ2-7, with 9 bases fitting TRBD2. The CDR3 runs 17 residues. With V trimmed by 2 bases and J by 4 bases, 12 bases remained unmatched. Germline V CDR1 and CDR2: SGHDN, FVKESK. CDR3 residues: CASSQSLSSGGHYEQYF. CDR3 coding DNA: TGTGCCAGCAGCCAAAGCTTATCGAGCGGGGGGCATTACGAGCAGTACTTC.

The chain uses TRBV18 and TRBJ1-5, with D perhaps matching TRBD1 (6 bases). Germline V gene sequence: CDR1 KGHSH, CDR2 LQKENI. V lost 2 bases, J lost 1 base, and 18 bases lay in between. CDR3 length: 18 amino acids. CDR3 sequence reads: CASSPTPGPQGSNQPQHF. The CDR3 coding sequence is TGTGCCAGCTCACCAACGCCAGGGCCGCAGGGGAGCAATCAGCCCCAGCATTTT.

This chain joins TRBV29-1 and TRBJ2-7, with D perhaps TRBD2 (5 bases). Looked up from germline, CDR1 is SQVTM and CDR2 is ANQGSEA. V dropped 5 bases and J dropped 0 bases, with 11 bases sitting between them. The CDR3 covers 13 residues. As DNA, the CDR3 is TGCAGCGTTTTAACCGGGGACTCCTACGAGCAGTACTTC. Translating it yields CSVLTGDSYEQYF.

The V call is TRBV14, the J call TRBJ1-1, with a possible D match to TRBD1 (6 bases). Germline CDR1 SGHDN, CDR2 FVKESK. Trimming cost V 0 bases and J 1 base, with 18 bases left between them. The CDR3 extends over 18 amino acids. The CDR3 DNA is TGTGCCAGCAGCCAAGAGCGATCTCTGGCGGGGGCGAACACTGAAGCTTTCTTT. Its translation is CASSQERSLAGANTEAFF. Drawing the rest from reference TRBV14 and TRBJ1-1, the complete variable domain is EAGVTQFPSHSVIEKGQTVTLRCDPISGHDNLYWYRRVMGKEIKFLLHFVKESKQDESGMPNNRFLAERTGGTYSTLKVQPAELEDSGVYFCASSQERSLAGANTEAFFGQGTRLTVV.

The CDR3 reads CASLGQDLYGYTF. For the CDR3, the DNA is TGTGCCAGCCTAGGACAAGACTTATATGGCTACACCTTC. The genes are TRBV6-6 and TRBJ1-2, with D perhaps matching TRBD1 (5 bases). Germline CDR1 reads MNHNY; CDR2 reads SVGAGI (reference sequence). V dropped 8 bases and J dropped 5 bases, with 15 bases sitting between them. This CDR3 region has 13 residues.

This clone was picked up a small number of times. This specimen includes other DNA sequences encoding the same CDR3. The chain uses TRBV5-6 and TRBJ2-4; D uncertain. The V gene lost 0 bases and the J gene lost 3 bases, with 10 bases spanning the gap. CDR3 size: 15 residues. Looked up from germline, CDR1 is SGHDT and CDR2 is YYEEEE. The CDR3: CASSLARLDKNIQYF. The CDR3 DNA is TGTGCCAGCAGCTTGGCCAGACTGGACAAAAACATTCAGTACTTC.

V usage is TRBV5-5 and J usage is TRBJ1-1; weak D call: TRBD1 (5 bases). This CDR3 is built from 15 residues. Germline V gives CDR1 SGHKS, CDR2 YYEKEE (reference sequence). V was trimmed by 2 bases and J by 2 bases, leaving 13 bases between them. The CDR3 here is CASSFGTPRNTEAFF. The DNA of the CDR3 is TGTGCCAGCAGCTTCGGGACTCCACGAAACACTGAAGCTTTCTTT.

V gene TRBV9 combines with J gene TRBJ2-2; 8 bases are shared with TRBD1. The V segment lost 2 bases and the J segment 7 bases; nucleotides outside the gene matches: 4. CDR3 length equals 14 residues. Germline CDR1 and CDR2: SGDLS and YYNGEE. The CDR3 nucleotides read TGTGCCAGCAGCGTCAGGGGGCGAGGCGGGGAGCTGTTTTTT. The encoded protein is CASSVRGRGGELFF.

In this sample, this clone turned up a few times. This chain joins TRBV7-3 and TRBJ2-7; 10 bases are a match to TRBD2. With 8 bases clipped from V and 0 bases from J, the junction kept 7 bases outside the gene matches. This CDR3 is built from 15 residues. The V gene's germline CDR1 is SGHTA and CDR2 FQGTGA. CDR3 protein: CASSLGTSDSYEQYF. In nucleotides, the CDR3 is TGTGCCAGCTCCCTCGGGACTAGCGACTCCTACGAGCAGTACTTC.

V gene TRBV5-4 combines with J gene TRBJ2-1, with D possibly TRBD1 on 5 matching bases. The CDR3 has 13 amino acids. V was pared by 0 bases and J by 10 bases, with 11 bases between. Germline lookup yields CDR1 SGHNT and CDR2 YYREEE (reference sequence). The CDR3 reads CASSLVQDGEQFF. The CDR3 bases are TGTGCCAGCAGCTTGGTACAGGACGGGGAGCAGTTCTTC.

The chain links TRBV6-5 to TRBJ2-7; D is uncertain. From germline, CDR1 is MNHEY and CDR2 SVGAGI. V lost 6 bases and J 7 bases, leaving 16 bases between the germline ends. This CDR3 contains 13 residues. DNA of the CDR3: TGTGCCAGCAGACCCCAGACACCCTTGGAGCAGTACTTC. Protein sequence: CASRPQTPLEQYF.

The chain combines TRBV6-6 with TRBJ1-2; D gene unclear. Deletions cut 5 bases from V and 10 bases from J, with 26 bases between. CDR3 length: 16 amino acids. CDR1 and CDR2 (germline): MNHNY, SVGAGI (reference sequence). The CDR3 spells CASSQPTRQAHRDYTF. The CDR3 DNA follows: TGTGCCAGCAGTCAACCCACCCGGCAGGCACATCGGGACTACACCTTC.

The chain joins TRBV5-1 to TRBJ1-1, with 9 nucleotides matching TRBD1. Germline lookup yields CDR1 SGHRS and CDR2 YFSETQ. The junction had 4 bases not matched to a gene; V was cut back by 2 bases and J by 8 bases. The CDR3 consists of 13 residues. The CDR3 sequence: CASSFRDRAEAFF. CDR3 nucleotides: TGCGCCAGCAGCTTCCGGGACAGGGCCGAAGCTTTCTTT.

V is TRBV6-6 and J is TRBJ2-7, with 7 bases that match TRBD1. Trimming removed 2 bases from V and 0 bases from J; junction bases left unmatched: 4. CDR1 and CDR2 from the germline V gene are MNHNY and SVGAGI (reference sequence). CDR3 length: 15 amino acids. The CDR3 protein is CASSYTRDSSYEQYF. The CDR3 nucleotides read TGTGCCAGCAGTTACACACGGGACAGCTCCTACGAGCAGTACTTC.

This sequence joins TRBV19 and TRBJ2-1, with 7 nucleotides matching TRBD1. Germline values: CDR1 LNHDA, CDR2 SQIVND (reference sequence). Trimming took 5 bases from V and 3 from J; bases not matched to a gene: 4. The CDR3 runs to 14 residues. The CDR3 region has the DNA TGTGCCAGTAGTCGTCGGACAGGCTACAATGAGCAGTTCTTC. Amino acid sequence: CASSRRTGYNEQFF.

The gene calls are TRBV27 and TRBJ2-1; TRBD1 agrees at 7 bases. The V segment lost 6 bases and the J segment 10 bases; nucleotides outside the gene matches: 15. This CDR3 has 15 amino acids. In germline, CDR1 is MNHEY, CDR2 SMNVEV (reference sequence). CDR3: CASRNPYTGAFEQFF. The CDR3 DNA sequence: TGTGCCAGCAGGAACCCCTACACAGGGGCCTTCGAGCAGTTCTTC.

The V call is TRBV25-1, the J call TRBJ2-3; 10 bases are a match to TRBD1. After removal of 3 bases from V and 4 bases from J, the junction contained 10 bases not matched to a gene. CDR1 and CDR2 from the germline V gene are MGHDK and SYGVNS. The CDR3 runs 17 residues. The CDR3 DNA reads as TGTGCCAGCAGTGATGGCGTCGGGACAGGGGACCCAGATACGCAGTATTTT. It encodes CASSDGVGTGDPDTQYF.

This chain connects TRBV7-6 to TRBJ2-7; D might be TRBD1 (5 bases). CDR1 and CDR2 from the germline V gene are SGHVS and FNYEAQ. CDR3 size: 14 residues. The ends were cut back, 1 base at V and 1 base at J, with 8 bases in the middle. This CDR3 reads CASSLGRASYEQYF. The CDR3 nucleotides read TGTGCCAGCAGCTTAGGCAGGGCGTCCTACGAGCAGTACTTC. The variable domain in full, with the rest retrieved from reference TRBV7-6 and TRBJ2-7, is GAGVSQSPRYKVTKRGQDVALRCDPISGHVSLYWYRQALGQGPEFLTYFNYEAQQDKSGLPNDRFSAERPEGSISTLTIQRTEQRDSAMYRCASSLGRASYEQYFGPGTRLTVT.

Only one count was recorded for this clone. The chain couples TRBV19 to TRBJ1-2; TRBD1 might be the D (6 bases). The CDR3 covers 14 residues. CDR1 LNHDA and CDR2 SQIVND come from the germline V gene (reference sequence). Between the trimmed V and J ends, which lost 5 bases and 3 bases, there was a span of 13 bases. CDR3 protein: CASSVQGQDYGYTF. The CDR3 DNA reads as TGTGCCAGTAGTGTTCAGGGGCAGGACTATGGCTACACCTTC.

In nucleotides, the CDR3 is TGTGCCAGCAGCGTAGAATCACTAGCGGGGGAACGGGGTGAGCAGTTCTTC. Translation gives CASSVESLAGERGEQFF. The chain employs TRBV9 and TRBJ2-1; TRBD2 agrees at 11 bases. Trimming removed 0 bases from V and 9 bases from J; junction bases left unmatched: 11. In germline, CDR1 is SGDLS, CDR2 YYNGEE. The CDR3 spans 17 residues.

The chain recombines TRBV5-1 with TRBJ2-1; TRBD2 matches at 8 bases. CDR3 length: 15 amino acids. CDR1 is SGHRS, CDR2 YFSETQ, per germline. V lost 4 bases, J lost 0 bases, and 3 bases stayed unmatched. The CDR3 DNA reads as TGCGCCAGCAGCAAGACTAGCGACTCCTACAATGAGCAGTTCTTC. It is translated as CASSKTSDSYNEQFF.

The chain carries TRBV7-9 and TRBJ1-1; 8 bases line up with TRBD1. Germline CDR1 reads SEHNR; CDR2 reads FQNEAQ (reference sequence). V lost 5 bases to trimming and J lost 7 bases; unmatched junction nucleotides: 9. CDR3 length: 14 residues. CDR3 sequence (DNA): TGTGCCAGCAGCCCGGAGGACAGGGCACTTGAAGCTTTCTTT. This sequence encodes CASSPEDRALEAFF.